The 31 T cell receptor beta chains given below trace back to one sample, sequenced in a study of cytomegalovirus exposure and HLA in healthy donors. The method was immunoSEQ multiplex PCR; TCRdb's version includes in-frame clones alone and lacks a portion of them. The sample lists some 230,000 clones; just over 90% were seen once. Specimen: PBMCs. The receptors originated from a woman aged 18 to 35 in good health and CMV-seronegative.

V is TRBV19 and J is TRBJ1-2, with D maybe TRBD1 (5 bases). The length of the CDR3 is 11 residues. Trimming left V 10 bases short and J 5 bases short, with 11 bases between. Per germline, CDR1 LNHDA and CDR2 SQIVND (reference sequence). The CDR3 reads CATSGGYGYTF. The CDR3, as DNA: TGTGCCACATCCGGGGGATATGGCTACACCTTC.

The chain uses TRBV5-4 and TRBJ1-2; 12 bases match TRBD1. With 2 bases clipped from V and 8 bases from J, the junction kept 7 bases outside the gene matches. This CDR3 region has 15 residues. Looked up from germline, CDR1 is SGHNT and CDR2 is YYREEE (reference sequence). CDR3 sequence (DNA): TGTGCCAGCAGCTTCCGGGGACAGGGGGCGAAAGGCTACACCTTC. As protein: CASSFRGQGAKGYTF.

The J gene is TRBJ1-6, the V gene TRBV11-2; 9 bases match TRBD1. CDR3 length: 16 amino acids. With V trimmed by 1 base and J by 7 bases, 5 bases remained unmatched. From germline, CDR1 is SGHAT and CDR2 FQNNGV. The CDR3 region has the DNA TGTGCCAGCAGCTTAGGGACAGGGGTTAGGAATTCACCCCTCCACTTT. Its translation: CASSLGTGVRNSPLHF.

The rearrangement links TRBV5-1 to TRBJ2-7; D may be TRBD1 (7 bases). The CDR3 contains 15 residues. CDR1 SGHRS and CDR2 YFSETQ come from the germline V gene. Trimming pared 7 bases from V and 2 bases from J, leaving 19 bases between. The CDR3 loop reads CASGDPGRGAYEQYF. DNA of the CDR3: TGCGCCAGCGGAGACCCGGGCAGGGGGGCCTACGAGCAGTACTTC.

The chain uses TRBV7-2 and TRBJ2-4; D is undetermined. There are 14 residues in the CDR3. The V gene lost 5 bases and the J gene lost 0 bases, with 8 bases spanning the gap. Per germline, CDR1 SGHTA and CDR2 FQGNSA. This chain's CDR3 is CASSRDLAKNIQYF. For the CDR3, the DNA is TGTGCCAGCAGCCGCGATTTAGCCAAAAACATTCAGTACTTC.

The V call is TRBV10-1, the J call TRBJ2-1; TRBD2 aligns across 7 bases. The CDR3 runs 15 residues. With 5 bases clipped from V and 6 bases from J, the junction kept 10 bases outside the gene matches. Germline lookup yields CDR1 WNHNN and CDR2 SYGVQD (reference sequence). This chain's CDR3 is CASSWEGLYPNEQFF. In DNA form, the CDR3 reads TGCGCCAGCAGTTGGGAGGGCCTTTACCCCAATGAGCAGTTCTTC.

J is TRBJ2-7 and V is TRBV5-1; 7 nucleotides align to TRBD1. The length of the CDR3 is 15 residues. Germline assignment: CDR1 SGHRS and CDR2 YFSETQ. The V segment lost 2 bases and the J segment 2 bases; nucleotides outside the gene matches: 7. The CDR3 loop reads CASSLQGSATYEQYF. In nucleotides, the CDR3 is TGCGCCAGCAGCTTACAGGGGAGTGCCACCTACGAGCAGTACTTC.

The chain has TRBV7-3 and TRBJ2-1; a possible D gene is TRBD1 (5 bases). The V and J ends lost 5 bases and 0 bases respectively, with 14 bases between them. The germline gives CDR1 SGHTA, CDR2 FQGTGA. The CDR3 is 16 amino acids. Written as DNA, the CDR3 is TGTGCCAGCAGCCAACAGGTTCTGAGCTCCTACAATGAGCAGTTCTTC. It yields the protein CASSQQVLSSYNEQFF.

The rearrangement links TRBV7-8 to TRBJ2-7; D unresolved. The CDR3 totals 12 residues. Germline CDR1 and CDR2: SGHVS and FQNEAQ. V was pared by 5 bases and J by 4 bases, with 9 bases between. Here the CDR3 reads CASSPLVYEQYF. CDR3 nucleotides: TGTGCCAGCAGCCCCCTAGTGTACGAGCAGTACTTC. The full variable domain, completed using reference TRBV7-8 and TRBJ2-7, is GAGVSQSPRYKVAKRGQDVALRCDPISGHVSLFWYQQALGQGPEFLTYFQNEAQLDKSGLPSDRFFAERPEGSVSTLKIQRTQQEDSAVYLCASSPLVYEQYFGPGTRLTVT.

V is TRBV11-3 and J is TRBJ2-1; the match to TRBD1 covers 10 bases. The CDR3 totals 15 residues. The J segment lost 9 bases and the V segment lost 5 bases, leaving 10 bases of the junction unmatched. CDR1 SGHNT and CDR2 YENEEA come from the germline V gene. The chain's CDR3 is CASSPEDRGVAEQFF. The CDR3 DNA sequence: TGTGCCAGCAGCCCCGAGGACAGGGGGGTCGCTGAGCAGTTCTTC.

The V and J genes are TRBV5-4 and TRBJ2-2; TRBD2 matches 8 bases. There are 14 residues in the CDR3. J was trimmed by 10 bases and V by 6 bases; bases with no gene match: 11. CDR1 and CDR2 from the germline V gene are SGHNT and YYREEE (reference sequence). The CDR3 coding sequence is TGTGCCAGCACTTACCACGGGAGGGCCGAGGAGCTGTTTTTT. Its protein product is CASTYHGRAEELFF. The full variable domain, its missing parts supplied by reference TRBV5-4 and TRBJ2-2, is ETGVTQSPTHLIKTRGQQVTLRCSSQSGHNTVSWYQQALGQGPQFIFQYYREEENGRGNFPPRFSGLQFPNYSSELNVNALELDDSALYLCASTYHGRAEELFFGEGSRLTVL.

CDR3 coding DNA: TGTGCCAGCAGTGAGAGGGACAGCGCAGATACGCAGTATTTT. It is translated as CASSERDSADTQYF. The chain recombines TRBV6-5 with TRBJ2-3; 7 bases are shared with TRBD1. Germline V gene sequence: CDR1 MNHEY, CDR2 SVGAGI. This CDR3 is 14 amino acids long. The V and J ends lost 5 bases and 4 bases, in that order; junction bases with no gene match: 6.

This chain links TRBV5-4 with TRBJ2-7, with 15 positions matching TRBD2. The CDR3 runs to 18 residues. The V gene's germline CDR1 is SGHNT and CDR2 YYREEE (reference sequence). Trimming cost V 4 bases and J 1 base; bases outside gene matches: 9. The CDR3 loop reads CASSPPGLAGGLSYEQYF. CDR3 sequence (DNA): TGTGCCAGCAGCCCGCCGGGACTAGCGGGAGGTCTGTCCTACGAGCAGTACTTC.

A single count supports this clone. The chain uses TRBV30 and TRBJ2-3, with TRBD2 identical over 12 bases. There are 17 residues in the CDR3. Germline-derived CDR1 and CDR2 are GTSNPN and SVGIG (reference sequence). The trim removed 0 bases at V and 2 bases at J, leaving 6 bases unmatched. CDR3 in amino acids: CAWSVPSGRENTDTQYF. The DNA for the CDR3 is TGTGCCTGGAGTGTCCCTAGCGGGAGGGAGAACACAGATACGCAGTATTTT.

In this sample, this clone turned up once. The chain combines TRBV6-6 with TRBJ1-1; 9 nucleotides match TRBD1. CDR3 length: 14 amino acids. The J segment lost 5 bases and the V segment lost 6 bases, leaving 7 bases of the junction unmatched. Germline loops: CDR1 MNHNY, CDR2 SVGAGI (reference sequence). The CDR3 nucleotides read TGTGCCAGCAGGTTACAGGGGGCGATGACTGAAGCTTTCTTT. The encoded protein is CASRLQGAMTEAFF.

This rearrangement joins TRBV29-1 to TRBJ2-3, with D possibly matching TRBD2 (6 bases). With 6 bases removed from V and 8 bases from J, the gap between germline ends came to 18 bases. Germline assignment: CDR1 SQVTM and CDR2 ANQGSEA. This CDR3 is built from 13 residues. The CDR3 region is CSVSRKLAATQYF. In nucleotides, the CDR3 is TGCAGCGTATCCCGCAAACTAGCAGCTACGCAGTATTTT.

This chain connects TRBV11-2 to TRBJ1-5, with 9 bases that match TRBD1. CDR3 length equals 14 residues. Germline V lookup: CDR1 SGHAT, CDR2 FQNNGV. V shed 1 base, J shed 7 bases, and the junction held 2 bases outside the gene matches. CDR3 in DNA: TGTGCCAGCAGCTTAGGGACAGGGGCCCAGCCCCAGCATTTT. Translation: CASSLGTGAQPQHF.

This clone was recorded once. The rearrangement links TRBV5-1 to TRBJ2-1; the match to TRBD2 covers 8 bases. The CDR3 runs 18 residues. V shed 1 base and J 8 bases; nucleotides not matched to a gene: 17. Germline V gene data show CDR1 as SGHRS and CDR2 as YFSETQ. CDR3 residues: CASSLTRTSRDAGDEQFF. CDR3 sequence (DNA): TGCGCCAGCAGCTTGACCCGGACTAGCAGGGACGCTGGGGATGAGCAGTTCTTC.

The CDR3 reads CASTAGSSYNEQFF. The CDR3 DNA sequence: TGTGCCAGCACCGCCGGGAGTTCCTACAATGAGCAGTTCTTC. The rearrangement joins TRBV27 to TRBJ2-1, with D perhaps matching TRBD2 (6 bases). Germline V lookup: CDR1 MNHEY, CDR2 SMNVEV (reference sequence). Deletions cut 7 bases from V and 1 base from J, with 11 bases between. This CDR3 contains 14 residues.

The rearrangement joins TRBV10-3 to TRBJ2-3, with TRBD2 as a possible D gene (6 bases). V gave up 11 bases and J gave up 3 bases, with 18 bases separating them. This CDR3 spans 14 amino acids. Germline lookup yields CDR1 ENHRY and CDR2 SYGVKD. The CDR3 DNA sequence: TGTGCCGCCACGGGAGAGGGCAGGACAGATACGCAGTATTTT. Translating it yields CAATGEGRTDTQYF.

The V and J genes are TRBV10-2 and TRBJ1-2; possible D gene TRBD1, 5 bases. V shed 3 bases and J shed 5 bases, with 13 bases lying between them. The germline V gene has CDR1 WSHSY and CDR2 SAAADI. CDR3 length: 14 amino acids. DNA of the CDR3: TGCGCCAGCAGTGAACGGGGGGGGAGGTATGGCTACACCTTC. It encodes CASSERGGRYGYTF.

This clone was observed once. The J gene is TRBJ2-7, the V gene TRBV4-1; 9 nucleotides align to TRBD1. The CDR3 runs to 15 residues. The V gene end was trimmed by 4 bases and the J gene end by 4 bases; junction bases not matched to a gene: 8. The germline V gene has CDR1 MGHRA and CDR2 YSYEKL. The CDR3 loop reads CASSPTPGQGYEQYF. The CDR3 DNA is TGCGCCAGCAGCCCAACCCCGGGACAGGGATACGAGCAGTACTTC.

The chain has TRBV9 and TRBJ2-5, with 7 positions matching TRBD2. This CDR3 is 17 amino acids long. Germline values: CDR1 SGDLS, CDR2 YYNGEE. V trimming: 3 bases; J trimming: 8 bases; junction bases outside the gene matches: 19. CDR3 nucleotides: TGTGCCAGCAGCGCCGGCCTGGCGGGAGCCTCGGGGGAAACCCAGTACTTC. Translated: CASSAGLAGASGETQYF.

This clone was recorded once. V usage is TRBV7-7 and J usage is TRBJ2-3; D is perhaps TRBD1 (5 bases). Looked up from germline, CDR1 is SSHAT and CDR2 is FNYEAQ (reference sequence). Trimming removed 2 bases at V and 6 bases at J, with 12 bases between. The CDR3 has 14 amino acids. In nucleotides, the CDR3 is TGTGCCAGCAGCTTATCTGGGGCCCAGGATACGCAGTATTTT. It yields the protein CASSLSGAQDTQYF. Based on the CDR3 plus reference TRBV7-7 and TRBJ2-3, the full variable domain is GAGVSQSPRYKVTKRGQDVTLRCDPISSHATLYWYQQALGQGPEFLTYFNYEAQPDKSGLPSDRFSAERPEGSISTLTIQRTEQRDSAMYRCASSLSGAQDTQYFGPGTRLTVL.

Details on this clone: The sample holds other DNA sequences that translate to the same CDR3. V gene TRBV19 combines with J gene TRBJ2-7, with TRBD1 identical over 7 bases. V shed 3 bases, J shed 3 bases, and the junction held 2 bases outside the gene matches. The germline CDR1 and CDR2 sequences are LNHDA and SQIVND (reference sequence). The CDR3 spans 13 residues. The CDR3 sequence: CASSIAGGYEQYF. The DNA of the CDR3 is TGTGCCAGTAGTATCGCAGGGGGCTACGAGCAGTACTTC.

V gene TRBV30 combines with J gene TRBJ1-6; TRBD1 is a possible D gene (5 bases). The CDR3 runs to 13 residues. V was cut by 6 bases and J by 7 bases, with 13 bases left in between. In germline, CDR1 is GTSNPN, CDR2 SVGIG (reference sequence). CDR3 sequence reads: CACPSTANSPLHF. DNA for the CDR3: TGTGCCTGCCCCTCGACAGCCAATTCACCCCTCCACTTT.

The CDR3 DNA follows: TGTGCCAGCAGTGAGTGGGACAGGGTGGATGAAAAACTGTTTTTT. It translates to CASSEWDRVDEKLFF. The chain is built from TRBV6-1 and TRBJ1-4; TRBD1 aligns across 9 bases. CDR1 is MNHNS and CDR2 is SASEGT in the germline V gene. This CDR3 is 15 amino acids long. The trim removed 3 bases at V and 6 bases at J, leaving 5 bases unmatched.

The chain joins TRBV5-1 to TRBJ1-1, with D unresolved. The length of the CDR3 is 15 residues. Trimming removed 4 bases from V and 1 base from J, with 14 bases in between. In germline, CDR1 is SGHRS, CDR2 YFSETQ. The CDR3 is CASSPGEVWNTEAFF. The CDR3 region has the DNA TGCGCCAGCAGCCCCGGTGAGGTGTGGAACACTGAAGCTTTCTTT.

Written as DNA, the CDR3 is TGTGCCAGCAGCTTAGACGCGGGGAGTTATGGCTACACCTTC. Amino acid sequence: CASSLDAGSYGYTF. V usage is TRBV11-2 and J usage is TRBJ1-2, with D unclear. The germline V gene has CDR1 SGHAT and CDR2 FQNNGV. The germline V and J ends were trimmed by 0 bases and 5 bases, with 10 bases remaining between them. The CDR3 totals 14 residues.

This clone was seen once. J is TRBJ2-7 and V is TRBV4-2, with 11 bases matching TRBD1. The germline V gene encodes CDR1 LGHNA and CDR2 YNFKEQ. CDR3 length: 14 amino acids. Trimming cost V 6 bases and J 4 bases; bases outside gene matches: 5. The CDR3 sequence is CASSPGQGEYEQYF. The CDR3 bases are TGTGCCAGCAGTCCGGGACAGGGGGAGTACGAGCAGTACTTC.

This rearrangement joins TRBV27 to TRBJ2-3, with D tentatively TRBD2 (5 bases). Between the trimmed V and J ends, which lost 10 bases and 3 bases, there was a span of 23 bases. CDR1 MNHEY and CDR2 SMNVEV come from the germline V gene (reference sequence). CDR3 length: 16 residues. This CDR3 is CATAPISAPGTDTQYF. The CDR3, as DNA: TGTGCCACCGCGCCCATTAGCGCCCCGGGGACAGATACGCAGTATTTT.